Given below is one TCR beta chain in context. Original handling: Researchers report that nucleated cell counts were estimated from reference gene primer amplification. Produced via immunoSEQ multiplex PCR; TCRdb's table is partial and in-frame only. D and trimming were read from the DNA, whereas the V and J calls and clone size are those reported in that table. Among some 190,000 clones listed, roughly three quarters were seen once. Trimming pared 4 bases from V and 0 bases from J, leaving 13 bases between. Germline CDR1 and CDR2: SGHTA and FQGNSA. The CDR3 is made up of 16 amino acids. This sample is part of a study of blood T cell repertoires in COVID-19. Study at large: Sites in the United States, Italy and Spain provided acute and convalescent COVID-19 samples. Sample material is recorded as cDNA or gDNA derived from T cells, B-cell-depleted T cells, or PBMCs.

V is TRBV7-2 and J is TRBJ1-3, with D possibly being TRBD1 (6 bases). The TCR comes from a woman between 45 and 65 years old with active or convalescent COVID-19. Sequenced input: peripheral blood. The CDR3 loop is CASSSGQRSSGNTIYF. CDR3 DNA: TGTGCCAGCAGCTCAGGACAGAGGAGCTCTGGAAACACCATATATTTT.